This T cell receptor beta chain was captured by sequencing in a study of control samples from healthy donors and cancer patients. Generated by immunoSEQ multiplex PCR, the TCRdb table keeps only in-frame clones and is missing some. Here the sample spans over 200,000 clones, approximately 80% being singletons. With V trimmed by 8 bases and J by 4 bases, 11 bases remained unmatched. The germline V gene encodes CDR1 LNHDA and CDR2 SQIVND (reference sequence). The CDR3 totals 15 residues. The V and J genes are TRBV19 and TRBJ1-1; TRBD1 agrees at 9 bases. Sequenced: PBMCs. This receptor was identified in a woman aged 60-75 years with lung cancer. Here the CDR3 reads CASFTTGGGLTEAFF. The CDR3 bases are TGTGCCAGTTTTACGACAGGGGGGGGACTCACTGAAGCTTTCTTT.